A single sample is the source of the 28 T cell receptor beta chains below, sequenced in a study of regulatory T cells in long-lasting Graves disease. Regarding time point: newly diagnosed GD, antithyroid drugs for less than 3 months. From RNA extracted from PBMCs, the TCR library was made. Building the TCR beta libraries relied on iRepertoire HTBI primers, and CDR3 regions underwent Arm-PCR. Each CDR3 protein is one row after TCRdb ran MiXCR on the multiplex PCR reads. The table lists approximately 390,000 distinct CDR3 sequences, 15% to 20% of them singletons, with 20% in the top ten. This sample was also put to use in a study of T cells in Graves' hyperthyroidism and ophthalmopathy.

Sequenced material: peripheral blood mononuclear cells (PBMCs), taken at new diagnosis, from a patient treated with antithyroid drugs. All receptors come from a woman aged 18-35 years with Graves disease.

This clonotype was seen at least ten times. This sequence joins TRBV5-1 and TRBJ1-5, with unresolved D. Germline values: CDR1 SGHRS, CDR2 YFSETQ. V lost 3 bases and J lost 3, with 13 bases in between. This CDR3 has 15 amino acids. CDR3 protein: CASSSGAGINQPQHF. In nucleotides, the CDR3 is TGCGCCAGCAGCTCGGGAGCGGGTATCAATCAGCCCCAGCATTTT.

This clonotype was seen a few times. This chain joins TRBV20-1 and TRBJ1-5; TRBD1 might be the D (5 bases). This CDR3 comprises 12 residues. The germline V gene has CDR1 DFQATT and CDR2 SNEGSKA (reference sequence). V gave up 4 bases and J gave up 4 bases, with 8 bases separating them. The CDR3 here is CSATKGNQPQHF. CDR3 bases: TGCAGTGCTACCAAGGGGAATCAGCCCCAGCATTTT.

This rearrangement joins TRBV28 to TRBJ2-1; 7 bases map to TRBD1. Losses at the gene ends were 5 bases for V and 0 bases for J; bases not matched to a gene: 10. The CDR3 has 17 residues. The V gene's germline CDR1 is MDHEN and CDR2 SYDVKM. CDR3 nucleotide sequence: TGTGCCAGCAGTGATGGGACAGCTGGAGTCTCCTACAATGAGCAGTTCTTC. Its protein product is CASSDGTAGVSYNEQFF.

This clonotype has more than one count but fewer than ten. This chain links TRBV11-2 with TRBJ1-4; weak D call: TRBD1 (5 bases). Germline CDR1 SGHAT, CDR2 FQNNGV. This CDR3 is 15 amino acids long. V was shortened by 1 base and J by 8 bases, with 14 bases between the two germline ends. The CDR3 DNA is TGTGCCAGCAGCTTAGGGCAAGGGGCGAAAGAAAAACTGTTTTTT. Translating gives CASSLGQGAKEKLFF.

In its sample, this clonotype was seen many times. V usage is TRBV18 and J usage is TRBJ1-2; 8 bases line up with TRBD1. The V and J ends lost 4 bases and 5 bases, in that order; junction bases with no gene match: 3. This CDR3 is built from 13 residues. CDR1 is KGHSH and CDR2 is LQKENI in the germline V gene. The CDR3 loop reads CASSRGQEYGYTF. As DNA, the CDR3 is TGTGCCAGCTCACGGGGACAGGAGTATGGCTACACCTTC.

This clonotype showed up just once. This likely came from a read error, as a far larger clone is one base away. CDR3 in DNA: TGTGCCAGCAGCCCAACGGAACAGACCCAGTTCTTC. Encoded protein: CASSPTEQTQFF. The V and J genes are TRBV3-1 and TRBJ2-1, with D unclear. The CDR3 spans 12 residues. The V end was cut by 4 bases, the J end by 13 bases, with 14 bases between. The germline CDR1 and CDR2 sequences are LGHDT and YNNKEL (reference sequence).

This clonotype was observed at least ten times. V usage is TRBV10-1 and J usage is TRBJ2-7, with D perhaps TRBD2 (5 bases). Germline CDR1 WNHNN, CDR2 SYGVQD (reference sequence). This CDR3 comprises 13 residues. Between the trimmed V and J ends, which lost 5 bases and 1 base, there was a span of 9 bases. The CDR3 nucleotides read TGCGCCAGCAGTACTAGTCCTTCCTACGAGCAGTACTTC. Translating it yields CASSTSPSYEQYF.

The gene calls are TRBV5-1 and TRBJ2-7; D may correspond to TRBD1 or TRBD2 (5 bases each). The germline V gene has CDR1 SGHRS and CDR2 YFSETQ. The CDR3 length is 14 residues. Trimming pared 6 bases from V and 2 bases from J, leaving 15 bases between. CDR3 amino acids: CASTAGTVTYEQYF. CDR3 bases: TGCGCCAGCACAGCCGGGACGGTCACCTACGAGCAGTACTTC. Together with reference TRBV5-1 and TRBJ2-7, the CDR3 gives the full variable domain: KAGVTQTPRYLIKTRGQQVTLSCSPISGHRSVSWYQQTPGQGLQFLFEYFSETQRNKGNFPGRFSGRQFSNSRSEMNVSTLELGDSALYLCASTAGTVTYEQYFGPGTRLTVT.

This clonotype was recorded at least ten times. The rearrangement uses TRBV20-1 and TRBJ2-5, with D perhaps TRBD2 (6 bases). Per germline, CDR1 DFQATT and CDR2 SNEGSKA (reference sequence). This CDR3 has 17 amino acids. V was trimmed by 4 bases and J by 0 bases, leaving 21 bases between them. For the CDR3, the DNA is TGCAGTGCTAACTCCCTAGCGTCAGACTCGTACCAAGAGACCCAGTACTTC. Its translation: CSANSLASDSYQETQYF.

The chain is built from TRBV6-1 and TRBJ1-1; D uncertain. With 10 bases removed from V and 4 bases from J, the gap between germline ends came to 16 bases. From germline, CDR1 is MNHNS and CDR2 SASEGT. The CDR3 length is 13 residues. The CDR3 sequence: CATSRHVGTEAFF. In DNA form, the CDR3 reads TGTGCCACTTCCCGACACGTTGGCACTGAAGCTTTCTTT.

This clonotype was picked up many times. This sequence joins TRBV6-2 or TRBV6-3 and TRBJ2-3; TRBD2 matches at 9 bases. The V gene end was trimmed by 5 bases and the J gene end by 2 bases; junction bases not matched to a gene: 11. The CDR3 consists of 17 residues. CDR1 MNHEY and CDR2 SVGEGT come from the germline V gene. CDR3 DNA sequence: TGTGCCAGCAGTGAAGCACCTAGCGGGGCCTCCACAGATACGCAGTATTTT. It specifies CASSEAPSGASTDTQYF.

The genes are TRBV3-1 and TRBJ2-1; the D is unclear. The CDR3 length is 13 residues. V was trimmed by 0 bases and J by 9 bases, leaving 9 bases between them. Germline assignment: CDR1 LGHDT and CDR2 YNNKEL (reference sequence). The CDR3 DNA reads TGTGCCAGCAGCCAAGATGTCGGAGCTGAGCAGTTCTTC. This translates into CASSQDVGAEQFF.

This clonotype has at least ten counts. The rearrangement joins TRBV7-9 to TRBJ1-1; no clear D gene. The CDR3 spans 15 residues. The germline V gene encodes CDR1 SEHNR and CDR2 FQNEAQ (reference sequence). The V end was cut by 3 bases, the J end by 6 bases, with 17 bases between. The CDR3, as DNA: TGTGCCAGCAGCTTCCAGGCTGGCAGAAGGTCTGAAGCTTTCTTT. Its translation: CASSFQAGRRSEAFF.

This clonotype has only a few counts. The rearrangement joins TRBV20-1 to TRBJ2-3; D ambiguous. V was pared by 6 bases and J by 2 bases, with 15 bases between. Germline CDR1 reads DFQATT; CDR2 reads SNEGSKA (reference sequence). CDR3 length equals 14 residues. CDR3 region: CSATRPPFTDTQYF. The DNA for the CDR3 is TGCAGTGCCACAAGGCCGCCGTTCACAGATACGCAGTATTTT.

In its sample, this clonotype was seen a few times. The V and J genes are TRBV6-1 and TRBJ2-3; 8 bases agree with TRBD1. Gene TRBJ2-5 matches the end of the DNA better, so the J call may be wrong. This CDR3 comprises 15 residues. CDR1 and CDR2 from the germline V gene are MNHNS and SASEGT. CDR3 sequence reads: CASSENSGGFETQYF. The DNA of the CDR3 is TGTGCCAGCAGTGAAAATTCAGGGGGCTTTGAGACCCAGTACTTC.

This clonotype was seen repeatedly, ten times or more. The rearrangement uses TRBV12-3 or TRBV12-4 and TRBJ2-1; 14 nucleotides line up with TRBD2. V lost 2 bases and J lost 5; bases outside the gene matches: 2. The CDR3 is 16 amino acids. CDR3 sequence reads: CASSLLGLAGDNEQFF. DNA of the CDR3: TGTGCCAGCAGTTTATTGGGACTAGCGGGAGACAATGAGCAGTTCTTC.

This clonotype turned up a few times. V usage is TRBV6-2 or TRBV6-3 and J usage is TRBJ2-2; D gene uncertain. Trimming left V 3 bases short and J 0 bases short, with 5 bases between. Germline values: CDR1 MNHEY, CDR2 SVGEGT. The CDR3 runs to 14 residues. The CDR3 protein is CASSYSTNTGELFF. The CDR3 DNA reads TGTGCCAGCAGTTATTCGACGAACACCGGGGAGCTGTTTTTT.

The V gene is TRBV27, the J gene TRBJ2-2; D unresolved. The V gene's germline CDR1 is MNHEY and CDR2 SMNVEV (reference sequence). V gave up 3 bases and J gave up 4 bases, with 3 bases separating them. CDR3 length: 12 residues. CDR3 in amino acids: CASSFITGELFF. CDR3 DNA: TGTGCCAGCAGTTTTATCACCGGGGAGCTGTTTTTT.

This clonotype was seen ten or more times. The V and J genes are TRBV5-1 and TRBJ2-1; tentative D call: TRBD1 (6 bases). CDR1 is SGHRS, CDR2 YFSETQ, per germline. V shed 5 bases and J shed 7 bases, with 22 bases lying between them. The CDR3 is 16 residues long. The CDR3 coding sequence is TGCGCCAGCAGTCCCACGCAGGGGCGCGGTTGGAATGAGCAGTTCTTC. Protein product: CASSPTQGRGWNEQFF.

This clonotype occurred many times. This sequence joins TRBV12-3 or TRBV12-4 and TRBJ2-7, with TRBD2 identical over 12 bases. The CDR3 has 15 residues. The V segment lost 5 bases and the J segment 2 bases; nucleotides outside the gene matches: 4. CDR3 amino acids: CASSLRLAGAYEQYF. For the CDR3, the DNA is TGTGCCAGCAGTCTGAGACTAGCGGGGGCCTACGAGCAGTACTTC.

The sample holds many counts of this clonotype. The CDR3 protein is CASSFRQGYQETQYF. CDR3 in DNA: TGTGCCAGCAGTTTCCGACAGGGATACCAAGAGACCCAGTACTTC. The chain recombines TRBV12-3 or TRBV12-4 with TRBJ2-5, with 7 nucleotides matching TRBD1. CDR3 length: 15 amino acids. V dropped 3 bases and J dropped 0; count of bases not matched to a gene: 4.

This clonotype was counted at least ten times. V is TRBV7-2 and J is TRBJ2-7; no firm D call. Trimming stripped 2 bases from V and 0 bases from J, with 8 bases between. This CDR3 is built from 14 residues. From germline, CDR1 is SGHTA and CDR2 FQGNSA. DNA for the CDR3: TGTGCCAGCAGCTTATCTTCTTCCTCCTACGAGCAGTACTTC. It translates to CASSLSSSSYEQYF.

This clonotype was seen at least ten times. V is TRBV5-1 and J is TRBJ2-3, with 8 bases identical to TRBD2. The length of the CDR3 is 15 residues. The V gene's germline CDR1 is SGHRS and CDR2 YFSETQ. J was trimmed by 2 bases and V by 0 bases; bases with no gene match: 2. The CDR3 sequence: CASSLVAGTTDTQYF. The CDR3 bases are TGCGCCAGCAGCTTGGTAGCGGGGACCACAGATACGCAGTATTTT.

The chain links TRBV28 to TRBJ1-5; TRBD1 aligns across 7 bases. With 6 bases clipped from V and 1 base from J, the junction kept 9 bases outside the gene matches. The germline CDR1 and CDR2 sequences are MDHEN and SYDVKM. CDR3 size: 16 residues. This chain's CDR3 is CASRNRGRGSNQPQHF. Written as DNA, the CDR3 is TGTGCCAGCAGGAACAGGGGTAGGGGGAGCAATCAGCCCCAGCATTTT.

This clonotype has a count of ten or more. The chain joins TRBV3-1 to TRBJ2-3; D gene ambiguous. The CDR3 is made up of 14 amino acids. Trimming took 4 bases from V and 4 from J, leaving 12 bases between them. Germline CDR1 is LGHDT and CDR2 is YNNKEL (reference sequence). The CDR3 nucleotides read TGTGCCAGCAGCCCAACCCTCCCGGCAGATACGCAGTATTTT. Translation gives CASSPTLPADTQYF.

This clonotype was observed at least ten times. This chain uses TRBV20-1 with TRBJ2-7, with D perhaps being TRBD1 or TRBD2 (5 bases each). V gave up 5 bases and J gave up 4 bases, with 15 bases separating them. Germline CDR1 DFQATT, CDR2 SNEGSKA (reference sequence). CDR3 length equals 13 residues. DNA for the CDR3: TGCAGTGCTGTGACGGGAAGGGGATACGAGCAGTACTTC. It codes for CSAVTGRGYEQYF.

There are many counts of this clonotype. The V and J genes are TRBV11-2 and TRBJ2-7, with D perhaps assigned TRBD1 or TRBD2 (5 bases each). The CDR3 covers 15 residues. Per the germline V gene, CDR1 is SGHAT and CDR2 is FQNNGV. The V end was cut by 5 bases, the J end by 1 base, with 15 bases between. Written as DNA, the CDR3 is TGTGCCAGCAGCCATGAGGGGCCGCGATCCTACGAGCAGTACTTC. Amino acids: CASSHEGPRSYEQYF.

This clonotype was seen more than once but under ten times. This chain uses TRBV20-1 with TRBJ2-7, with 7 bases matching TRBD2. Trimming took 0 bases from V and 2 from J; bases not matched to a gene: 7. Per germline, CDR1 DFQATT and CDR2 SNEGSKA (reference sequence). The CDR3 is 15 residues long. The CDR3 DNA reads TGCAGTGCTAGAGATAGCCTAGCGGCTACCTACGAGCAGTACTTC. As protein: CSARDSLAATYEQYF.